This passage covers 5 T cell receptor beta chains from one sample sequenced in a study of beta chain features in type 1 diabetes. Which antigens these TCRs recognize remains unknown. Findings and caveats of the study: People with Type 1 diabetes carried modestly yet significantly shorter TCRB CDR3s in all four CD4+ subsets.

Reverse transcribing all isolated RNA meant expressed TCRB transcripts were sequenced. Measured with immunoSEQ multiplex PCR; TCRdb has only the in-frame clones, and not every one. The data show 150,000 to 200,000 clones, roughly 65% seen once. Sequenced input: naive CD4+ T cells from blood. These receptors were obtained from a man aged 25-45 years with type 1 diabetes.

The chain recombines TRBV4-3 with TRBJ1-2; D remains unclear. V lost 1 base and J 4 bases, leaving 16 bases between the germline ends. The CDR3 length is 16 residues. Germline V gene sequence: CDR1 LGHNA, CDR2 YSLEER. The CDR3 here is CASSQGLESVRYGYTF. The CDR3 DNA sequence: TGCGCCAGCAGCCAAGGGTTGGAGTCGGTTCGCTATGGCTACACCTTC.

A few counts support this clone. CDR3 nucleotide sequence: TGCGCCAGCAGCCAAGGGGCTACCAATGAGCAGTTCTTC. Its translation is CASSQGATNEQFF. The chain joins TRBV4-3 to TRBJ2-1, with no clear D. This CDR3 region has 13 residues. With 1 base removed from V and 6 bases from J, the gap between germline ends came to 7 bases. Germline CDR1 is LGHNA and CDR2 is YSLEER.

The chain couples TRBV29-1 to TRBJ1-6; D possibly corresponds to TRBD1 (5 bases). The CDR3 length is 17 residues. The germline gives CDR1 SQVTM, CDR2 ANQGSEA. The V end lost 6 bases, the J end lost 4 bases, and 22 bases lay between the germline ends. This CDR3 reads CSVRATLKGPYNSPLHF. In DNA form, the CDR3 reads TGCAGCGTACGGGCTACCCTCAAGGGACCTTATAATTCACCCCTCCACTTT.

This clone was seen a handful of times. This rearrangement joins TRBV21-1 to TRBJ2-2. TRBV21-1 is marked as a pseudogene. This CDR3 region has 11 residues. The CDR3 region has the DNA TGTGCCAGTATGCCTGGGGGGGAGCTGTTTTTT. It specifies CASMPGGELFF.

This clone occurred a few times. V gene TRBV2 combines with J gene TRBJ2-7, with D possibly being TRBD2 (5 bases). Per germline, CDR1 SNHLY and CDR2 FYNNEI. This CDR3 is 15 amino acids long. Deletions cut 7 bases from V and 2 bases from J, with 18 bases between. The CDR3 DNA reads as TGTGCCAGCACCTTAGAGGGTGTTGGGACCTACGAGCAGTACTTC. Translated, it gives CASTLEGVGTYEQYF.